The T cell receptor beta chain under discussion was sequenced for a study of cytomegalovirus exposure and HLA in healthy donors. Study-wide background: Among some 400 genotyped donors, roughly 81% fell in the Caucasian-associated ancestry cluster.

Primers for the PCR totalled 60 Vbeta and 13 Jbeta. The data were produced by immunoSEQ multiplex PCR, yet TCRdb's version contains in-frame clones alone and is incomplete. The table lists 130,000 or so clones, about three quarters of them singletons. V was clipped by 5 bases and J by 3 bases, with 17 bases between them. CDR1 and CDR2 (germline): SEHNR, FQNEAQ (reference sequence). This CDR3 has 15 residues. This clone has just one count. Source material: PBMCs. The chain couples TRBV7-9 to TRBJ2-7, with D perhaps TRBD1 (6 bases). This receptor was identified in a man aged 35-49 years in good health and CMV-seronegative. CDR3 in DNA: TGTGCCAGCAGCCCAGGACGGGACAAGCTCTACGAGCAGTACTTC. Encoded protein: CASSPGRDKLYEQYF.